Listed here are 9 T cell receptor beta chains from one sample, sequenced in a study of shared clonotypes between healthy human individuals. Measured with immunoSEQ multiplex PCR; TCRdb has only the in-frame clones, and not every one. The sample contains a few hundred thousand clones, roughly four fifths of which appear only once. Sequences were obtained from PBMCs. All receptors come from a woman aged 40-49 years in good health. Some clones in this sample may be carry-over from other donors' samples.

The J gene is TRBJ2-1, the V gene TRBV27; the D is unclear. V lost 0 bases and J lost 5, with 11 bases in between. The CDR3 has 15 residues. CDR1 and CDR2 from the germline V gene are MNHEY and SMNVEV (reference sequence). CDR3 sequence: CASSLSIPPNNEQFF. The CDR3 nucleotides read TGTGCCAGCAGTTTATCGATCCCCCCAAACAATGAGCAGTTCTTC.

Concerning this clone: It may be a read error: a sequence one base away is much more abundant. The genes are TRBV7-9 and TRBJ1-1; possible D gene TRBD1, 5 bases. The CDR3 is 13 residues long. Germline CDR1 SEHNR, CDR2 FQNEAQ (reference sequence). The V end lost 2 bases, the J end lost 6 bases, and 10 bases lay between the germline ends. The CDR3 loop is CASSLYRGSEAFF. The CDR3 nucleotides are TGTGCCAGCAGCTTATATAGGGGTTCTGAAGCTTTCTTT.

With regard to this clone: This is likely an artifact of a read error, given a far larger clone one base away. The chain combines TRBV30 with TRBJ1-2; D is undetermined. V was shortened by 4 bases and J by 8 bases, with 20 bases between the two germline ends. In germline, CDR1 is GTSNPN, CDR2 SVGIG (reference sequence). The length of the CDR3 is 14 residues. The CDR3 bases are TGTGCCTGGAACTGCAAAGGTGGCGTAGGGGGCTACACCTTC. Translating it yields CAWNCKGGVGGYTF.

This rearrangement joins TRBV27 to TRBJ2-2; D possibly corresponds to TRBD1 (6 bases). The V end lost 5 bases, the J end lost 0 bases, and 10 bases lay between the germline ends. CDR1 is MNHEY, CDR2 SMNVEV, per germline (reference sequence). The CDR3 totals 15 residues. The CDR3 bases are TGTGCCAGCAGTATTAGGGGGACGAACACCGGGGAGCTGTTTTTT. Translation: CASSIRGTNTGELFF.

The sample holds one count of this clone. A much more abundant neighbour one base away suggests this may be a read error. The CDR3 loop is CASSFLDEQYF. For the CDR3, the DNA is TGTGCCAGCAGCTTCCTTGACGAGCAGTACTTC. V and J are TRBV7-2 and TRBJ2-7, with D hard to call. The CDR3 runs to 11 residues. Per germline, CDR1 SGHTA and CDR2 FQGNSA. Trimming removed 3 bases from V and 5 bases from J, with 5 bases in between.

This chain joins TRBV9 and TRBJ2-1; no reliable D call. The CDR3 sequence is 13 residues long. V lost 4 bases and J 8 bases, leaving 13 bases between the germline ends. Germline CDR1 and CDR2: SGDLS and YYNGEE. As DNA, the CDR3 is TGTGCCAGCAGCCCCGATGTGGTAGATGAGCAGTTCTTC. Its protein product is CASSPDVVDEQFF.

The chain links TRBV2 to TRBJ1-5; 7 bases align to TRBD1. The V segment lost 3 bases and the J segment 0 bases; nucleotides outside the gene matches: 2. The CDR3 length is 15 residues. Per germline, CDR1 SNHLY and CDR2 FYNNEI. CDR3 in amino acids: CASSEYRGSNQPQHF. CDR3 in DNA: TGTGCCAGCAGTGAGTACAGGGGTAGCAATCAGCCCCAGCATTTT.

This chain connects TRBV28 to TRBJ2-1; D unclear. V dropped 7 bases and J dropped 6 bases, with 13 bases sitting between them. CDR3 length: 13 residues. CDR1 and CDR2 from the germline V gene are MDHEN and SYDVKM. This CDR3 reads CASTHSQGNEQFF. CDR3 sequence (DNA): TGTGCCAGCACCCACTCTCAAGGCAATGAGCAGTTCTTC.

This chain links TRBV21-1 with TRBJ2-7. TRBV21-1 counts as a pseudogene. This CDR3 has 14 residues. CDR3 protein: CASSNGDGAYEQYF. The CDR3 nucleotides read TGTGCCAGCAGCAACGGGGACGGCGCCTACGAGCAGTACTTC.